This TCR beta chain emerged from a study of regulatory dendritic cells for organ transplantation. Study in general: Monocytes received vitamin D3 on days 0 and 4, IL-10 on day 4. Day 6 dendritic cell cultures were stimulated with LPS.

CDR1 is SGHNT and CDR2 is YYREEE in the germline V gene (reference sequence). This CDR3 has 12 residues. V was shortened by 4 bases and J by 11 bases, with 16 bases between the two germline ends. Worth noting for this clone: What it binds is unknown.

Sorted subsets were CFSE-labeled and cultured approximately 5 days with allogeneic dendritic cells. Memory T cells were CD45RO+, naive were CD45RA+, sorted by FACS. Produced via immunoSEQ multiplex PCR; TCRdb's table is partial and in-frame only. The sample contains 8,000 or so clones, roughly 67% of which appear only once. Findings and limits, study-wide: The authors noted considerable between-person heterogeneity in alloreactive memory CD8+ cells.

The TCR originated in a human donor in good health. The sequenced material came from memory CD4+ T cells from blood cultured with dendritic cells. Sample subset: CD45RO+ memory T cells. The chain uses TRBV5-4 and TRBJ2-7; D is perhaps TRBD2 (5 bases). Written as DNA, the CDR3 is TGTGCCAGCAGCGACGGAGGCAGGAAAAAGTACTTC. Residues: CASSDGGRKKYF. The complete variable domain, with remaining parts taken from reference TRBV5-4 and TRBJ2-7, reads ETGVTQSPTHLIKTRGQQVTLRCSSQSGHNTVSWYQQALGQGPQFIFQYYREEENGRGNFPPRFSGLQFPNYSSELNVNALELDDSALYLCASSDGGRKKYFGPGTRLTVT.